Below are 20 T cell receptor beta chains sequenced from a single sample in a study of T cells in Graves' hyperthyroidism and ophthalmopathy. Amplification targeted TCR beta CDR3 regions from RNA transcripts. A set of HTBI primers served as the primers for a first-round RT-PCR of the TCR CDR3. TCRdb called the multiplex PCR reads again in MiXCR, with one record for every CDR3 protein. The sample has some 600,000 distinct CDR3 sequences, more than 45% seen once; the top ten hold just under 8.5%. The sequencing sample was made of peripheral blood or thyroid tissue (not recorded which). These receptors were obtained from a woman between 18 and 29 years old with Graves' hyperthyroidism.

The J gene is TRBJ1-5, the V gene TRBV2, with 7 bases matching TRBD1. The CDR3 extends over 14 amino acids. Germline V gives CDR1 SNHLY, CDR2 FYNNEI. V lost 6 bases and J lost 5; bases outside the gene matches: 7. The CDR3 sequence is CASSLEGGHQPQHF. CDR3 bases: TGTGCCAGCAGCTTGGAAGGGGGCCATCAGCCCCAGCATTTT.

The chain carries TRBV7-2 and TRBJ1-2; D is unresolved. This CDR3 is 14 amino acids long. Germline V CDR1 and CDR2: SGHTA, FQGNSA. Trimming took 1 base from V and 4 from J, leaving 10 bases between them. The CDR3 here is CASSLVRGIYGYTF. The CDR3 DNA reads as TGTGCCAGCAGCTTAGTGCGGGGTATCTATGGCTACACCTTC.

This chain connects TRBV25-1 to TRBJ1-2; tentatively, D is TRBD1 (5 bases). Germline CDR1 is MGHDK and CDR2 is SYGVNS. V shed 2 bases and J shed 8 bases, with 12 bases lying between them. The CDR3 runs to 13 residues. CDR3 amino acids: CASSEVGLLGYTF. The CDR3 bases are TGTGCCAGCAGTGAAGTGGGGCTTTTAGGCTACACCTTC.

The rearrangement joins TRBV19 to TRBJ1-1; D not certain. Germline lookup yields CDR1 LNHDA and CDR2 SQIVND (reference sequence). The CDR3 length is 14 residues. The ends were cut back, 2 bases at V and 1 base at J, with 8 bases in the middle. Written as DNA, the CDR3 is TGTGCCAGTAGTATATCGAGCAGGAACACTGAAGCTTTCTTT. Residues: CASSISSRNTEAFF.

This rearrangement joins TRBV2 to TRBJ1-4; maybe TRBD1 (5 bases). This CDR3 is built from 11 residues. Deletions cut 6 bases from V and 15 bases from J, with 14 bases between. CDR1 SNHLY and CDR2 FYNNEI come from the germline V gene. In DNA, the CDR3 is TGTGCCAGCAGCAGAGACAGCCTAGTGTTTTTT. It yields the protein CASSRDSLVFF.

The V call is TRBV10-3, the J call TRBJ1-5, with D possibly matching TRBD1 (6 bases). Trimming cost V 2 bases and J 1 base, with 12 bases left between them. Germline V gives CDR1 ENHRY, CDR2 SYGVKD. The length of the CDR3 is 16 residues. In DNA, the CDR3 is TGTGCCATCAGTGAGGGCAGGGGTAGAAGCAATCAGCCCCAGCATTTT. Amino acid sequence: CAISEGRGRSNQPQHF.

The chain recombines TRBV10-3 with TRBJ2-7; 11 nucleotides agree with TRBD2. V lost 5 bases and J lost 4; bases outside the gene matches: 4. The CDR3 is 14 amino acids. Germline lookup yields CDR1 ENHRY and CDR2 SYGVKD. DNA for the CDR3: TGTGCCATCAGTTTTGCTAGCGGGAGGTACGAGCAGTACTTC. Translated: CAISFASGRYEQYF.

This clonotype appeared many times. The chain employs TRBV7-9 and TRBJ1-4; TRBD1 might be the D (6 bases). Trimming pared 3 bases from V and 6 bases from J, leaving 11 bases between. CDR3 length equals 14 residues. Per germline, CDR1 SEHNR and CDR2 FQNEAQ (reference sequence). This chain's CDR3 is CASSLGATYEKLFF. The CDR3 coding sequence is TGTGCCAGCAGCTTGGGGGCGACGTATGAAAAACTGTTTTTT.

The V gene is TRBV5-6, the J gene TRBJ1-2; 8 nucleotides match TRBD1. This CDR3 contains 15 residues. J lost 6 bases, V lost 0 bases, and 7 bases had no gene match. Germline lookup yields CDR1 SGHDT and CDR2 YYEEEE. This chain's CDR3 is CASSLAGAGGDGYTF. CDR3 coding DNA: TGTGCCAGCAGCTTGGCGGGCGCAGGGGGCGATGGCTACACCTTC.

V is TRBV12-3 or TRBV12-4 and J is TRBJ2-7, with D possibly TRBD1 on 5 matching bases. Trimming took 6 bases from V and 3 from J, leaving 18 bases between them. The CDR3 consists of 15 residues. CDR3 region: CASSPTPGFDYEQYF. The CDR3 nucleotides read TGTGCCAGCAGCCCTACTCCAGGGTTTGACTACGAGCAGTACTTC.

This clonotype has ten or more counts. The chain employs TRBV2 and TRBJ2-7; TRBD2 agrees at 9 bases. The CDR3 extends over 15 amino acids. With V trimmed by 2 bases and J by 2 bases, 4 bases remained unmatched. Germline V lookup: CDR1 SNHLY, CDR2 FYNNEI. The CDR3 here is CASSEMGLATYEQYF. The CDR3, as DNA: TGTGCCAGCAGTGAAATGGGACTAGCCACCTACGAGCAGTACTTC.

About this clonotype itself: A read error may explain this, as a much larger clone is one base away. The J gene is TRBJ2-7, the V gene TRBV10-3; 7 bases are shared with TRBD2. Germline V CDR1 and CDR2: ENHRY, SYGVKD. After removal of 3 bases from V and 5 bases from J, the junction contained 4 bases not matched to a gene. This CDR3 has 13 amino acids. CDR3 sequence reads: CAISDRGVHEQYF. In nucleotides, the CDR3 is TGTGCCATCAGTGATCGGGGGGTCCACGAGCAGTACTTC.

The chain carries TRBV2 and TRBJ1-6; maybe TRBD1 (6 bases). The germline gives CDR1 SNHLY, CDR2 FYNNEI. V lost 7 bases and J lost 7, with 20 bases in between. The CDR3 totals 16 residues. The CDR3 bases are TGTGCCAGCAAAAATCAGGGGTATTACGCGAATTCACCCCTCCACTTT. Protein sequence: CASKNQGYYANSPLHF.

This sequence joins TRBV10-3 and TRBJ2-7; 7 bases line up with TRBD1. J was trimmed by 4 bases and V by 10 bases; bases with no gene match: 16. CDR1 ENHRY and CDR2 SYGVKD come from the germline V gene. This CDR3 is 15 amino acids long. DNA of the CDR3: TGTGCCAGCAGCTTTTTACAGGGGAAAAGTTACGAGCAGTACTTC. Translating it yields CASSFLQGKSYEQYF.

The V and J genes are TRBV20-1 and TRBJ1-5; unclear D gene. Trimming left V 6 bases short and J 5 bases short, with 14 bases between. Germline V gene sequence: CDR1 DFQATT, CDR2 SNEGSKA (reference sequence). The CDR3 loop spans 13 amino acids. The CDR3 reads CSAQKEGDQPQHF. DNA of the CDR3: TGCAGTGCCCAGAAGGAGGGAGATCAGCCCCAGCATTTT.

The rearrangement joins TRBV19 to TRBJ2-7, with TRBD1 matching over 12 bases. V shed 6 bases, J shed 5 bases, and the junction held 8 bases outside the gene matches. The germline gives CDR1 LNHDA, CDR2 SQIVND (reference sequence). The length of the CDR3 is 15 residues. CDR3 in amino acids: CASSTRGTGGDEQYF. CDR3 nucleotides: TGTGCCAGTAGCACCCGAGGGACAGGGGGCGACGAGCAGTACTTC.

CDR3 region: CSVLGPYGYTF. CDR3 DNA sequence: TGCAGCGTATTGGGACCCTATGGCTACACCTTC. The chain has TRBV29-1 and TRBJ1-2, with D possibly TRBD1 on 5 matching bases. V was trimmed by 6 bases and J by 4 bases, leaving 9 bases between them. The CDR3 contains 11 residues. Germline-derived CDR1 and CDR2 are SQVTM and ANQGSEA.

V usage is TRBV29-1 and J usage is TRBJ2-7, with D perhaps assigned TRBD1 or TRBD2 (5 bases each). Per germline, CDR1 SQVTM and CDR2 ANQGSEA. The CDR3 runs 13 residues. V gave up 4 bases and J gave up 6 bases, with 16 bases separating them. This CDR3 is CSVVGVRAGEQYF. CDR3 in DNA: TGCAGCGTTGTGGGGGTAAGGGCTGGCGAGCAGTACTTC.

This clonotype was seen a few times. The V gene is TRBV7-3, the J gene TRBJ1-1; D unresolved. This CDR3 comprises 14 residues. Germline V gives CDR1 SGHTA, CDR2 FQGTGA. V was trimmed by 3 bases and J by 1 base, leaving 9 bases between them. The DNA of the CDR3 is TGTGCCAGCAGCTTGGAGAGGCCGAACACTGAAGCTTTCTTT. Its translation: CASSLERPNTEAFF.

This clonotype was seen a few times. The chain employs TRBV11-3 and TRBJ1-1; D is uncertain. The CDR3 is 11 residues long. The V gene's germline CDR1 is SGHNT and CDR2 YENEEA. V lost 4 bases and J 9 bases, leaving 9 bases between the germline ends. Here the CDR3 reads CASSSGPQAFF. CDR3 in DNA: TGTGCCAGCAGCTCGGGCCCCCAAGCTTTCTTT.